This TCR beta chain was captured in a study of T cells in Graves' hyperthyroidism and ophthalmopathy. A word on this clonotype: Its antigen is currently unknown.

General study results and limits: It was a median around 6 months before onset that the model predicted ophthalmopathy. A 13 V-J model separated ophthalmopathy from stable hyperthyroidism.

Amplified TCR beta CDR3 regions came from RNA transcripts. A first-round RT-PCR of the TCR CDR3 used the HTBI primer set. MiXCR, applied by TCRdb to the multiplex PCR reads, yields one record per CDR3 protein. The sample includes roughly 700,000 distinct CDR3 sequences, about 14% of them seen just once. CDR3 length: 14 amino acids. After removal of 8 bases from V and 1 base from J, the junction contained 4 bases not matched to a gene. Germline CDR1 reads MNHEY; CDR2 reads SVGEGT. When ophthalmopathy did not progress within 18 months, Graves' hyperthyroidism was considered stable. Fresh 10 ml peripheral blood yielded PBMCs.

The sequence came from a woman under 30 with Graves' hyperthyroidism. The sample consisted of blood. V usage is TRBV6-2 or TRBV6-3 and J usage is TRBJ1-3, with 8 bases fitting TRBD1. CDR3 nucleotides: TGTGCCAGCGCAGGGGGCTCATCTGGAAACACCATATATTTT. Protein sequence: CASAGGSSGNTIYF.